This T cell receptor beta chain stems from a study of T cell clonotyping in hematopoietic cell transplantation (dated by TCRdb to the early 2020s). Study-level background: Recipient samples taken before transplant were collected after cytoreduction. A total of over 130 blood samples were gathered in the study from roughly 37 consecutive transplant recipients along with their related donors. Patient recruitment ran from late 2015 to early 2017, and follow-up continued until September 2020 or death.

Concerning this clone itself: Which antigen it targets is not known. No much larger clone is present one base from it, and per-base qualities are unavailable.

The sample's time point label, in plain terms: recipient sample about 28 days before transplant, after cytoreduction. Blood from recipients was drawn roughly 28 days before transplant, then again at days 30, 100 and 180 after transplant. Using Nuclei Lysis Solution, genomic DNA was extracted from unfractionated peripheral blood mononuclear cells that were either fresh or cryopreserved. TCR beta CDR3 regions were amplified from genomic DNA with the immunoSEQ assay, a bias-controlled multiplex PCR using V- and J-specific primers. A second PCR step added a proprietary barcode and Illumina adapter sequences to the CDR3 amplicons. An Illumina MiSeq instrument was used to sequence the CDR3 libraries. The authors' analysis ran thus. Export and quality control were performed with immunoSEQ Analyzer 3.0, and downstream analyses were performed with R Bioconductor and Immunarch. Repertoire metrics were calculated using only productive rearrangements within the normalized downsampled data set. In the normalized cohort, a clonotype counted as pathologically expanded if the clonotype was larger than 5 templates. The Inverse Simpson Index was used to measure repertoire diversity. To capture all clonotypes, CMV-specificity analyses were performed on the non-normalized data set. TCRdb carries this immuneACCESS record with in-frame sequences only. Its versions omit some clonotypes, under half of them owing to an unresolved V gene in the studies checked, with the rest unexplained. Clone size and the V and J calls come from that table; the DNA yielded D and trimming. Counted in this sample were about 28,000 clones; about four fifths of them appeared once. Of the sample, about 1.8% is held by the ten largest clones.

Sequences MGHRA (CDR1) and YSYEKL (CDR2) are obtained from the germline V gene. Spanning cysteine to phenylalanine, the CDR3 consists of 14 amino acids. The retained sequence is limited to the CDR3, 42 bases, with the frame set at the first base. V is cut back by 4 bases and J by 4 bases, with 2 bases in the junction unmatched. Beyond this particular receptor, the publication reports: Inverse Simpson Index values from donors and from recipients before transplant predicted broader TCR repertoire diversity after transplant. Recipient TCR diversity fell after transplant, with pathologically expanded clonotypes rising progressively from day 30 to day 180. Overlap with donor repertoires was found for only a small fraction of recipient repertoires, with over 95% found to appear de novo at the given depth. The sample size was limited, and CD4 and CD8 repertoire contributions could not be separated because cells were not sorted.

This receptor was obtained from a man aged 35 to 55 with acute myeloid leukemia. Some clones in this sample may be carry-over from other donors' samples. Recombination connected TRBV4-1 to TRBJ1-5, with 9 bases in between that match TRBD1. The source was peripheral blood mononuclear cells, collected before stem cell transplant. DNA sequence: TGCGCCAGCAGCCCACAGGGGGCTAATCAGCCCCAGCATTTT. It codes for CASSPQGANQPQHF.